The table lists the clone carrying this TCR beta chain with a few counts. Its antigen is not known. Per individual sample, about 10^5 TCR templates were assayed. The method was immunoSEQ multiplex PCR; TCRdb's version includes in-frame clones alone and lacks a portion of them. Among about 69,000 clones listed, around nine tenths were seen once. This sample is drawn from a study of siplizumab effects on memory and regulatory T cells. Study results and caveats: The study found that mappable alloreactive CD4+ clones averaged roughly 75% Treg-derived with siplizumab and under 35% in controls. Proliferating Tregs' suppressive function in siplizumab cultures went unconfirmed. Naive T cells seemed more diverse than memory cells; they also seemed major alloresponse contributors.

Trimming removed 0 bases at V and 4 bases at J, with 10 bases between. The CDR3 loop spans 14 amino acids. The germline V gene encodes CDR1 SGDLS and CDR2 YYNGEE. The chain uses TRBV9 and TRBJ1-2; TRBD1 might be the D (5 bases). Material: Tregs sorted from blood. This sequence was found in a human donor in good health. CDR3 DNA: TGTGCCAGCAGCGTAGCCTGGGACTCCTATGGCTACACCTTC. Amino acids: CASSVAWDSYGYTF.